These 5 T cell receptor beta chains were all obtained from the same sample, sequenced in a study of T cell responses to AZD1222 COVID-19 vaccine. Profiling relied on immunoSEQ multiplex PCR, and the TCRdb table lists in-frame clones only, not all of them. The sample carries 150,000 to 200,000 clones, 87% recorded once. This specimen consisted of peripheral blood, obtained on day 0 of AZD1222 vaccination. These receptors all come from an adult in good health.

V usage is TRBV7-2 and J usage is TRBJ1-5, with 7 bases matching TRBD1. V gave up 3 bases and J gave up 3 bases; unmatched junction bases: 11. Germline CDR1 and CDR2: SGHTA and FQGNSA. The CDR3 has 17 amino acids. The CDR3 loop reads CASSFQSSGQTNQPQHF. CDR3 DNA: TGTGCCAGCAGCTTCCAAAGTTCGGGACAGACCAATCAGCCCCAGCATTTT.

This clone was observed once. The rearrangement uses TRBV9 and TRBJ2-1; no firm D call. Trimming removed 3 bases from V and 5 bases from J, with 3 bases in between. The CDR3 sequence is 11 residues long. Per germline, CDR1 SGDLS and CDR2 YYNGEE. CDR3 sequence reads: CASSAHNEQFF. CDR3 coding DNA: TGTGCCAGCAGCGCCCACAATGAGCAGTTCTTC. Using reference TRBV9 and TRBJ2-1 for the parts outside the CDR3, the full variable domain is DSGVTQTPKHLITATGQRVTLRCSPRSGDLSVYWYQQSLDQGLQFLIQYYNGEERAKGNILERFSAQQFPDLHSELNLSSLELGDSALYFCASSAHNEQFFGPGTRLTVL.

This sequence joins TRBV11-2 and TRBJ2-7; D is undetermined. The germline V gene has CDR1 SGHAT and CDR2 FQNNGV. The CDR3 totals 13 residues. V was shortened by 10 bases and J by 4 bases, with 17 bases between the two germline ends. CDR3 sequence: CATTKFQAYEQYF. The CDR3 DNA sequence: TGTGCCACCACCAAGTTTCAGGCGTACGAGCAGTACTTC.

The rearrangement joins TRBV6-5 to TRBJ1-2; 7 positions agree with TRBD1. Germline CDR1 MNHEY, CDR2 SVGAGI. The CDR3 totals 12 residues. J gave up 6 bases and V 7 bases, and 5 bases lay outside the gene matches. CDR3 region: CASTLTGHGYTF. The CDR3 nucleotides are TGTGCCAGCACCCTGACAGGGCATGGCTACACCTTC.

The V gene is TRBV10-1, the J gene TRBJ2-7; perhaps TRBD1 as D (6 bases). CDR3 length equals 15 residues. The germline V gene encodes CDR1 WNHNN and CDR2 SYGVQD (reference sequence). Trimming removed 3 bases from V and 1 base from J, with 13 bases in between. In nucleotides, the CDR3 is TGCGCCAGCAGTGATAGGGGGTCCCCTTCCTACGAGCAGTACTTC. This encodes CASSDRGSPSYEQYF.